The clone carrying this T cell receptor beta chain was picked up many times. Its matching antigen is unknown. cDNA libraries for TCR alpha and TCR beta, carrying sample barcodes and UMIs, came from 5'RACE with constant-segment primers. MiXCR, applied by TCRdb to the 5' RACE reads, yields one record per CDR3 protein. This table holds approximately 580,000 distinct CDR3 sequences, over 20% found once. These data originate in a study of T-cell memory formation after mild COVID-19. General study results and limits: Cross-reactive memory appears to have joined, as suggested by some responding clones showing up in pre-infection memory.

The sequenced sample was PBMCs or a T cell subset sorted from them (not recorded which). The TCR originated in an adult woman who had mild COVID-19 (a few samples of this study predate the infection). Cell type and time point are not known.

The CDR3 coding sequence is TGTGCCAGCAGCCAAGGATTGGCTAGGGTCACCAATGAGCAGTTCTTC. Translated, it gives CASSQGLARVTNEQFF. J is TRBJ2-1 and V is TRBV14; no firm D call. The germline CDR1 and CDR2 sequences are SGHDN and FVKESK. The CDR3 contains 16 residues. The V and J ends lost 1 base and 6 bases respectively, with 16 bases between them.